This is a list of T cell receptor beta chains from one sample in a study of shared clonotypes between healthy human individuals. Only in-frame clones appear in the TCRdb table, and some are missing; sequencing was by immunoSEQ multiplex PCR. The sample shows about 2.4 million clones, 93% of them seen only once. Material for sequencing was naive CD4+ T cells from PBMCs. The source is a man younger than 30 in good health. Some clones in this sample may be carry-over from other donors' samples. The CDR3 runs from the conserved cysteine through the conserved F or W. Fields, in order: clone size, D gene, J gene, V gene, CDR3 DNA, CDR3 protein. A D gene is named only where the DNA matches it firmly. Expanded clones are given a class, and other clones once, few, many or no size at all.

>.|.|TRBJ1-2|TRBV28
TGTGCCAGCAGTCGGACAGTATATGGCTACACCTTC
CASSRTVYGYTF
>.|.|TRBJ2-7|TRBV7-2
TGTGCCAGCAGCTCCGCTTTGGGACAAACCTACGAGCAGTACTTC
CASSSALGQTYEQYF
>once|TRBD1|TRBJ1-4|TRBV15
TGTGCCACCAGCAGGGGACAGGGGTTGGAAAAACTGTTTTTT
CATSRGQGLEKLFF
>.|TRBD1|TRBJ1-4|TRBV4-3
TGCGCCAGCAGCCAAGGGGGACAGGGGTACGGAAAACTGTTTTTT
CASSQGGQGYGKLFF
>.|.|TRBJ1-1|TRBV5-4
TGTGCCAGCAGCTTGGTACAGACGAACACTGAAGCTTTCTTT
CASSLVQTNTEAFF
>once|.|TRBJ1-3|TRBV28
TGTGCCAGCAGTCCCAGACGGTCAGGGCTTACCATATATTTT
CASSPRRSGLTIYF
>.|TRBD2|TRBJ2-7|TRBV4-2
TGTGCCAGCAGCCAAGGGGCGGGAGGGATGTACGAGCAGTACTTC
CASSQGAGGMYEQYF
>.|TRBD1|TRBJ2-7|TRBV5-6
TGTGCCAGCTCGTACGGGACAGGCGAGCAGTACTTC
CASSYGTGEQYF
>.|TRBD1|TRBJ2-7|TRBV27
TGTGCCAGCAGCTGGGGAAATGCCGGGACAGGGGGCTCCTACGAGCAGTACTTC
CASSWGNAGTGGSYEQYF
>.|.|TRBJ2-7|TRBV7-9
TGTGCCAGCAGCTCCCGTGAGGGCTCCTACGAGCAGTACTTC
CASSSREGSYEQYF
>.|.|TRBJ1-2|TRBV27
TGTGCCAGCAGTTTATCTCCCGACAGGAGCTATGGCTACACCTTC
CASSLSPDRSYGYTF
>once|TRBD2|TRBJ2-3|TRBV19
TGTGCCAGTAGTATAGAAATGACTAGCGGAGTTGGCGCGCAGTATTTT
CASSIEMTSGVGAQYF
>once|TRBD2|TRBJ2-1|TRBV27
TGTGCCAGCAGTTGGATAGGGACTAGCGGGATGGGTTCCTACAATGAGCAGTTCTTC
CASSWIGTSGMGSYNEQFF
>.|TRBD1|TRBJ1-1|TRBV5-1
TGCGCCAGCAGCCCGGACAGGGCAATGAACACTGAAGCTTTCTTT
CASSPDRAMNTEAFF
>.|.|TRBJ1-1|TRBV6-5
TGTGCCAGCAGTTTGGGCGGGGAGGCTTTCTTT
CASSLGGEAFF
>.|.|TRBJ2-3|TRBV2
TGTGCCAGCAGAGCCGAGCTCCCTGGGCGGGCGGATACGCAGTATTTT
CASRAELPGRADTQYF
>.|.|TRBJ2-7|TRBV19
TGTGCCAGTAGTATCTGGTTGCGGGACTACGAGCAGTACTTC
CASSIWLRDYEQYF
>once|.|TRBJ1-1|TRBV2
TGTGCCAGTATGGGACTGCGGGAGAACACTGAAGCTTTCTTT
CASMGLRENTEAFF
>.|TRBD2|TRBJ2-3|TRBV28
TGTGCCAGCACCCCCGCGGGGCTCCGCGGGAGGGCCGTTACAGATACGCAGTATTTT
CASTPAGLRGRAVTDTQYF
>.|.|TRBJ2-5|TRBV2
TGTGCCAGCACGGGGGGCGAGACCCAGTACTTC
CASTGGETQYF
>.|TRBD1|TRBJ2-3|TRBV7-9
TGTGCCAGCAGCTTTAGACAGGGGGCTGGTAGCACAGATACGCAGTATTTT
CASSFRQGAGSTDTQYF
>.|.|TRBJ2-3|TRBV7-3
TGTGCCAGCAGCTTAAACCCAGCCCTACCTTCCACAGATACGCAGTATTTT
CASSLNPALPSTDTQYF
>.|TRBD2|TRBJ2-3|TRBV5-8
TGTGCCAGCAGCTTGGGACTAGCGGGAGGCACAGATACGCAGTATTTT
CASSLGLAGGTDTQYF
>once|.|TRBJ2-1|TRBV7-9
TGTGCCAGCAGCTTGGCCGGGAGCAATGAGCAGTTCTTC
CASSLAGSNEQFF
>.|.|TRBJ2-1|TRBV28
TGTGCCAGCAGTTTGATAGGGGGGAGGGGTTACAATGAGCAGTTCTTC
CASSLIGGRGYNEQFF
>few|.|TRBJ2-7|TRBV5-1
TGCGCCAGCAGCGAGGGGTTCGAGCAGTACTTC
CASSEGFEQYF
>.|TRBD2|TRBJ2-3|TRBV10-1
TGCGCCAGCAGTTCGGGACTAGCGGGAGCAGATACGCAGTATTTT
CASSSGLAGADTQYF
>few|.|TRBJ1-1|TRBV2
TGTGCCAGCCTTGGGGCTATCGGCACTGAAGCTTTCTTT
CASLGAIGTEAFF
>few|.|TRBJ1-1|TRBV15
TGTGCCACCAGCAGAGGAGGGACGGGGAACACTGAAGCTTTCTTT
CATSRGGTGNTEAFF
>.|.|TRBJ1-1|TRBV7-2
TGTGCCAGCAGCTTAGGGTCCTACGGGAACACTGAAGCTTTCTTT
CASSLGSYGNTEAFF
>.|TRBD2|TRBJ2-5|TRBV29-1
TGCAGCGTTGTTAGACTAGCGGGGCCTGGGACACAAGAGACCCAGTACTTC
CSVVRLAGPGTQETQYF
>.|TRBD1|TRBJ2-5|TRBV5-4
TGTGCCAGCAGCTTGGGACAGGGGGCAGGAGAGACCCAGTACTTC
CASSLGQGAGETQYF